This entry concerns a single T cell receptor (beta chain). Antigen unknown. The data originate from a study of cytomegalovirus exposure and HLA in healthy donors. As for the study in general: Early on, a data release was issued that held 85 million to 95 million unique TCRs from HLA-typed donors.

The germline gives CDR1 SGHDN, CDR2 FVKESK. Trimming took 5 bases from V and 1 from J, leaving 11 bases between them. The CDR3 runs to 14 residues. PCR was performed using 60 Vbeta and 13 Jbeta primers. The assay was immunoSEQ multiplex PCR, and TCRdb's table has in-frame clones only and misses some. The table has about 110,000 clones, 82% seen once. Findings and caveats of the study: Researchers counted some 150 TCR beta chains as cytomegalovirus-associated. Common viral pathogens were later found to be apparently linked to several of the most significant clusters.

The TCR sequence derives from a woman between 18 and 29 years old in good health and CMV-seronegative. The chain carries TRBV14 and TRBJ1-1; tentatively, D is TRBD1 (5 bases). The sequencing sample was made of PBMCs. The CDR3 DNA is TGTGCCAGCAGCTTAGGGACTTCGAACACTGAAGCTTTCTTT. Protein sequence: CASSLGTSNTEAFF.